Listed here are 21 T cell receptor beta chains from one sample, sequenced in a study of blood T cell repertoires in COVID-19. Assay used: immunoSEQ multiplex PCR; TCRdb lists only in-frame clones, some missing. The sample has about 50,000 clones, 90% seen once. Sequencing used peripheral blood. These TCRs come from a human donor in a cohort sampled during active COVID-19.

This chain joins TRBV30 and TRBJ2-1, with 10 bases that match TRBD2. Germline V gene sequence: CDR1 GTSNPN, CDR2 SVGIG (reference sequence). This CDR3 spans 16 amino acids. V trimming: 1 base; J trimming: 7 bases; junction bases outside the gene matches: 10. The CDR3 sequence: CAWSAPGLAIMNEQFF. The CDR3 nucleotides read TGTGCCTGGAGTGCTCCGGGACTAGCGATTATGAATGAGCAGTTCTTC.

The chain combines TRBV9 with TRBJ1-2; 9 nucleotides line up with TRBD1. This CDR3 comprises 15 residues. The ends lost 5 bases at V and 11 bases at J; junction bases unmatched: 16. Germline V gene lookup returns CDR1 SGDLS and CDR2 YYNGEE. The CDR3 reads CASRGQGQGSVKYTF. In DNA, the CDR3 is TGTGCCAGCAGGGGACAGGGACAGGGAAGTGTTAAGTACACCTTC.

V gene TRBV29-1 combines with J gene TRBJ2-7; 10 bases agree with TRBD1. This CDR3 spans 16 amino acids. Trimming took 7 bases from V and 3 from J; bases not matched to a gene: 15. Looked up from germline, CDR1 is SQVTM and CDR2 is ANQGSEA. The CDR3 loop reads CSANITPGTGDYEQYF. CDR3 DNA sequence: TGCAGCGCCAATATTACACCCGGGACAGGGGACTACGAGCAGTACTTC.

V is TRBV19 and J is TRBJ2-3; D is uncertain. The CDR3 runs 14 residues. Looked up from germline, CDR1 is LNHDA and CDR2 is SQIVND (reference sequence). V was trimmed by 6 bases and J by 4 bases, leaving 14 bases between them. The CDR3 region has the DNA TGTGCCAGTAGAATTCGAGTCGTGGCAGATACGCAGTATTTT. Its translation: CASRIRVVADTQYF.

This chain joins TRBV7-9 and TRBJ2-5; D not certain. V lost 3 bases and J 1 base, leaving 6 bases between the germline ends. The CDR3 loop spans 13 amino acids. Germline V gene sequence: CDR1 SEHNR, CDR2 FQNEAQ (reference sequence). The DNA of the CDR3 is TGTGCCAGCAGCTTTCGAGCCCAAGAGACCCAGTACTTC. It yields the protein CASSFRAQETQYF. Complete variable domain (other parts from reference TRBV7-9 and TRBJ2-5): DTGVSQNPRHKITKRGQNVTFRCDPISEHNRLYWYRQTLGQGPEFLTYFQNEAQLEKSRLLSDRFSAERPKGSFSTLEIQRTEQGDSAMYLCASSFRAQETQYFGPGTRLLVL.

The rearrangement uses TRBV29-1 and TRBJ2-3; maybe TRBD1 (5 bases). V was shortened by 5 bases and J by 4 bases, with 10 bases between the two germline ends. Germline CDR1 and CDR2: SQVTM and ANQGSEA. The CDR3 is 12 residues long. The CDR3 is CSVSQGPDTQYF. CDR3 nucleotides: TGCAGCGTTTCTCAGGGTCCAGATACGCAGTATTTT.

This sequence joins TRBV4-1 and TRBJ2-3; weak D call: TRBD1 (5 bases). The CDR3 consists of 16 residues. Germline assignment: CDR1 MGHRA and CDR2 YSYEKL. Trimming removed 2 bases from V and 3 bases from J, with 15 bases in between. The CDR3 DNA reads TGCGCCAGCAGCCAAATCAAGGGGTTATTTACAGATACGCAGTATTTT. It translates to CASSQIKGLFTDTQYF.

This chain links TRBV7-2 with TRBJ2-1; D might be TRBD2 (5 bases). Trimming shortened V by 4 bases and J by 4 bases, and 14 bases separated the two germline ends. The CDR3 extends over 15 amino acids. Per germline, CDR1 SGHTA and CDR2 FQGNSA. CDR3 nucleotides: TGTGCCAGCAGCTCCATGCGACTAAGGTACAATGAGCAGTTCTTC. This gives the protein CASSSMRLRYNEQFF.

CDR3 protein: CASSLSGLGQYNSPLHF. The CDR3 nucleotides read TGTGCCAGCAGCCTTTCGGGTCTGGGACAGTATAATTCACCCCTCCACTTT. The chain is built from TRBV27 and TRBJ1-6, with TRBD1 identical over 7 bases. J lost 4 bases, V lost 6 bases, and 12 bases had no gene match. The CDR3 loop spans 17 amino acids. The germline CDR1 and CDR2 sequences are MNHEY and SMNVEV (reference sequence).

The chain carries TRBV20-1 and TRBJ2-7; 7 bases are a match to TRBD1. The germline V gene encodes CDR1 DFQATT and CDR2 SNEGSKA (reference sequence). This CDR3 has 13 residues. J was trimmed by 3 bases and V by 3 bases; bases with no gene match: 5. This chain's CDR3 is CSASRDSFYEQYF. The CDR3 DNA reads as TGCAGTGCTAGTCGGGACAGCTTCTACGAGCAGTACTTC.

The V and J genes are TRBV28 and TRBJ2-1; 12 nucleotides agree with TRBD2. V lost 4 bases to trimming and J lost 2 bases; unmatched junction nucleotides: 3. Germline V gene data show CDR1 as MDHEN and CDR2 as SYDVKM. The CDR3 is made up of 16 amino acids. For the CDR3, the DNA is TGTGCCAGCAGTTCCCCTAGCGGGAGGGCCTACAATGAGCAGTTCTTC. It yields the protein CASSSPSGRAYNEQFF.

The chain links TRBV28 to TRBJ2-1; D gene ambiguous. The CDR3 totals 12 residues. V lost 2 bases and J lost 8, with 7 bases in between. CDR1 MDHEN and CDR2 SYDVKM come from the germline V gene. The CDR3 loop is CASSLSRDEQFF. The CDR3 nucleotides read TGTGCCAGCAGTTTAAGCCGGGATGAGCAGTTCTTC.

V usage is TRBV5-1 and J usage is TRBJ2-1, with D possibly being TRBD2 (5 bases). CDR3 length: 15 amino acids. With 4 bases removed from V and 2 bases from J, the gap between germline ends came to 13 bases. CDR1 and CDR2 from the germline V gene are SGHRS and YFSETQ. The CDR3 reads CASSNTGKTYNEQFF. The DNA of the CDR3 is TGCGCCAGCAGCAATACCGGGAAGACCTACAATGAGCAGTTCTTC.

V and J are TRBV11-3 and TRBJ2-7; TRBD1 matches 10 bases. Germline V gene sequence: CDR1 SGHNT, CDR2 YENEEA. V shed 5 bases, J shed 6 bases, and the junction held 10 bases outside the gene matches. This CDR3 spans 15 amino acids. CDR3 in amino acids: CASSGSGTGALEQYV. CDR3 in DNA: TGTGCCAGCAGCGGCTCCGGGACAGGGGCCCTCGAGCAGTACGTC.

The chain recombines TRBV28 with TRBJ2-1; 14 nucleotides match TRBD2. The CDR3 totals 17 residues. Germline CDR1 and CDR2: MDHEN and SYDVKM. The trim removed 2 bases at V and 2 bases at J, leaving 2 bases unmatched. The CDR3 protein is CASSLGTSGRTYNEQFF. CDR3 in DNA: TGTGCCAGCAGTTTAGGGACTAGCGGGAGAACCTACAATGAGCAGTTCTTC.

The chain carries TRBV6-2 or TRBV6-3 and TRBJ2-5, with D maybe TRBD2 (5 bases). Trimming left V 6 bases short and J 2 bases short, with 10 bases between. CDR3 size: 13 residues. CDR1 and CDR2 (germline): MNHEY, SVGEGT. The CDR3 loop reads CASRPSNQETQYF. The CDR3 DNA sequence: TGTGCCAGCAGACCTAGCAATCAAGAGACCCAGTACTTC.

The rearrangement joins TRBV11-3 to TRBJ1-1; 12 bases are a match to TRBD1. The germline V gene encodes CDR1 SGHNT and CDR2 YENEEA. With 4 bases clipped from V and 5 bases from J, the junction kept 11 bases outside the gene matches. The CDR3 is 17 residues long. The CDR3 spells CASSSWGQGAEGTEAFF. CDR3 coding DNA: TGTGCCAGCAGCTCCTGGGGACAGGGGGCTGAAGGGACTGAAGCTTTCTTT. The full variable domain, in which reference TRBV11-3 and TRBJ1-1 provide the parts outside the CDR3, is EAGVVQSPRYKIIEKKQPVAFWCNPISGHNTLYWYLQNLGQGPELLIRYENEEAVDDSQLPKDRFSAERLKGVDSTLKIQPAELGDSAVYLCASSSWGQGAEGTEAFFGQGTRLTVV.

CDR3 nucleotides: TGTGCCATCAGTAGGACAGGTGGGGATGAGCAGTTCTTC. Translating it yields CAISRTGGDEQFF. The V call is TRBV10-3, the J call TRBJ2-1; 7 nucleotides align to TRBD1. The CDR3 is 13 residues long. V shed 5 bases and J 8 bases; nucleotides not matched to a gene: 6. Per germline, CDR1 ENHRY and CDR2 SYGVKD.

The J gene is TRBJ2-1, the V gene TRBV18, with TRBD2 matching 10 bases. The CDR3 covers 16 residues. Trimming took 3 bases from V and 6 from J; bases not matched to a gene: 8. Per germline, CDR1 KGHSH and CDR2 LQKENI. The CDR3 region is CASSPATSGLANEQFF. Here the CDR3 DNA reads TGTGCCAGCTCACCGGCGACTAGCGGGTTGGCCAATGAGCAGTTCTTC.

The chain combines TRBV28 with TRBJ2-7; perhaps TRBD1 as D (5 bases). The V end lost 3 bases, the J end lost 0 bases, and 9 bases lay between the germline ends. In germline, CDR1 is MDHEN, CDR2 SYDVKM. The CDR3 consists of 14 residues. This CDR3 reads CASSFGQSSYEQYF. The DNA for the CDR3 is TGTGCCAGCAGTTTTGGACAAAGCTCCTACGAGCAGTACTTC.

The chain carries TRBV5-1 and TRBJ2-6; 8 bases agree with TRBD2. Germline V CDR1 and CDR2: SGHRS, YFSETQ. The CDR3 length is 18 residues. V lost 0 bases to trimming and J lost 0 bases; unmatched junction nucleotides: 5. CDR3 residues: CASSLDPLAASGANVLTF. In DNA form, the CDR3 reads TGCGCCAGCAGCTTGGATCCACTAGCGGCCTCTGGGGCCAACGTCCTGACTTTC. The full variable domain, with the rest looked up from reference TRBV5-1 and TRBJ2-6, is KAGVTQTPRYLIKTRGQQVTLSCSPISGHRSVSWYQQTPGQGLQFLFEYFSETQRNKGNFPGRFSGRQFSNSRSEMNVSTLELGDSALYLCASSLDPLAASGANVLTFGAGSRLTVL.